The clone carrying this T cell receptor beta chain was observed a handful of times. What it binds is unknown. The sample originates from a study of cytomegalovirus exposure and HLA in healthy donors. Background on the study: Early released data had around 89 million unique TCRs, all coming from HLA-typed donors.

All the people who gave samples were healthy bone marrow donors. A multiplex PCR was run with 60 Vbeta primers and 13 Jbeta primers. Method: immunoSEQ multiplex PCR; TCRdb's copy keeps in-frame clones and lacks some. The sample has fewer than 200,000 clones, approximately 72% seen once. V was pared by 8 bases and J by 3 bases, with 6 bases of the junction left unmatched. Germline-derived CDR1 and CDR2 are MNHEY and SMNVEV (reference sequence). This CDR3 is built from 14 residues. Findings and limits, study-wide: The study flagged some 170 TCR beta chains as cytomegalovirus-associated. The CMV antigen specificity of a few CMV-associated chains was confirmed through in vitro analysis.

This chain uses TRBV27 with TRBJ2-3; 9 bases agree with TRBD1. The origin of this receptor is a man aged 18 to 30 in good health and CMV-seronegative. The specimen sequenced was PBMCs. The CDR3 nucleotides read TGTGCCAGCGGGGACAGGGCTGGGACAGATACGCAGTATTTT. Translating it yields CASGDRAGTDTQYF.